Below are 24 T cell receptor beta chains sequenced from a single sample in a study of blood T cell repertoires in COVID-19. Clones were read by immunoSEQ multiplex PCR, and TCRdb kept only the in-frame ones, dropping some. The sample includes fewer than 250,000 clones, 75% to 90% of them seen just once. The sequenced sample consisted of PBMCs or T cells enriched from blood (not recorded which). Receptor source: a woman aged 25 to 39 who had been exposed to COVID-19.

This chain joins TRBV5-1 and TRBJ2-3; D unclear. The CDR3 is 15 residues long. Per the germline V gene, CDR1 is SGHRS and CDR2 is YFSETQ. Trimming took off 0 bases at V and 0 bases at J, with 8 bases between the two ends. Written as DNA, the CDR3 is TGCGCCAGCAGCTTGGCCTCGCTAAGCACAGATACGCAGTATTTT. Translating gives CASSLASLSTDTQYF.

This chain uses TRBV5-1 with TRBJ2-7; TRBD2 matches at 11 bases. The CDR3 is made up of 14 amino acids. CDR1 and CDR2 from the germline V gene are SGHRS and YFSETQ. Losses at the gene ends were 4 bases for V and 3 bases for J; bases not matched to a gene: 3. CDR3 sequence reads: CASSIGTSGYEQYF. In DNA, the CDR3 is TGCGCCAGCAGCATAGGGACTAGCGGCTACGAGCAGTACTTC.

The chain carries TRBV19 and TRBJ1-1; possible D gene TRBD1, 6 bases. Trimming took off 5 bases at V and 2 bases at J, with 15 bases between the two ends. Germline CDR1 is LNHDA and CDR2 is SQIVND (reference sequence). This CDR3 is built from 15 residues. CDR3 protein: CASSSRQEVNTEAFF. CDR3 nucleotide sequence: TGTGCCAGTAGTTCCCGACAGGAGGTCAACACTGAAGCTTTCTTT.

For the CDR3, the DNA is TGTGCCACCAGTGACCTTCGGACAGGGACTAGCACAGATACGCAGTATTTT. Translating it yields CATSDLRTGTSTDTQYF. The rearrangement uses TRBV24-1 and TRBJ2-3, with TRBD1 matching 8 bases. Germline V gene sequence: CDR1 KGHDR, CDR2 SFDVKD. The length of the CDR3 is 17 residues. J gave up 0 bases and V 4 bases, and 8 bases lay outside the gene matches.

This clone showed up just once. This chain uses TRBV30 with TRBJ1-1, with D maybe TRBD1 (5 bases). CDR3 length equals 12 residues. The germline gives CDR1 GTSNPN, CDR2 SVGIG (reference sequence). With 5 bases removed from V and 7 bases from J, the gap between germline ends came to 14 bases. The chain's CDR3 is CAWFAWGDEAFF. CDR3 nucleotides: TGTGCCTGGTTCGCTTGGGGGGATGAAGCTTTCTTT.

The rearrangement uses TRBV29-1 and TRBJ1-2; D may be TRBD1 (6 bases). This CDR3 spans 16 amino acids. Germline CDR1 SQVTM, CDR2 ANQGSEA. V dropped 6 bases and J dropped 2 bases, with 22 bases sitting between them. The CDR3 DNA reads TGCAGCGTCATTAGCCTAACAGGGTTTTCAAACTATGGCTACACCTTC. Its translation is CSVISLTGFSNYGYTF.

The rearrangement links TRBV7-2 to TRBJ1-2, with D perhaps TRBD1 (6 bases). CDR3 size: 16 residues. Germline V gene lookup returns CDR1 SGHTA and CDR2 FQGNSA. Trimming removed 5 bases at V and 8 bases at J, with 24 bases between. In DNA form, the CDR3 reads TGTGCCAGCAGCCTGCAGACAGGACCCCCGAGTGGAGGCTACACCTTC. Residues: CASSLQTGPPSGGYTF.

The chain combines TRBV5-1 with TRBJ1-2; 7 nucleotides agree with TRBD1. V trimming: 4 bases; J trimming: 7 bases; junction bases outside the gene matches: 10. There are 14 residues in the CDR3. CDR1 SGHRS and CDR2 YFSETQ come from the germline V gene. CDR3 in DNA: TGCGCCAGCAGCATACGACAGGGCGGAGGTGGCTACACCTTC. This translates into CASSIRQGGGGYTF.

The V and J genes are TRBV7-9 and TRBJ2-5; 9 bases map to TRBD1. The germline V gene encodes CDR1 SEHNR and CDR2 FQNEAQ (reference sequence). Trimming cost V 4 bases and J 4 bases; bases outside gene matches: 7. CDR3 length: 15 amino acids. The CDR3 nucleotides are TGTGCCAGCAGCTCCGGACAGGGGAATGGAGAGACCCAGTACTTC. It translates to CASSSGQGNGETQYF.

V is TRBV19 and J is TRBJ2-7; D is undetermined. In germline, CDR1 is LNHDA, CDR2 SQIVND (reference sequence). V was clipped by 3 bases and J by 0 bases, with 12 bases between them. This CDR3 has 15 residues. CDR3 residues: CASSIATGSSYEQYF. CDR3 nucleotides: TGTGCCAGTAGTATTGCAACGGGTAGCTCCTACGAGCAGTACTTC.

CDR3 sequence reads: CSVPGLAGLNEQFF. DNA of the CDR3: TGCAGCGTGCCGGGACTAGCGGGATTAAATGAGCAGTTCTTC. V and J are TRBV29-1 and TRBJ2-1; 13 bases map to TRBD2. V lost 6 bases to trimming and J lost 7 bases; unmatched junction nucleotides: 6. The CDR3 length is 14 residues. CDR1 and CDR2 (germline): SQVTM, ANQGSEA.

This clone was observed a handful of times. V and J are TRBV29-1 and TRBJ1-1; 8 bases align to TRBD1. The CDR3 loop spans 12 amino acids. CDR1 SQVTM and CDR2 ANQGSEA come from the germline V gene. V lost 6 bases and J lost 4; bases outside the gene matches: 4. The CDR3 nucleotides read TGCAGCGTAGCTACAGGGGGCACTGAAGCTTTCTTT. The encoded protein is CSVATGGTEAFF. The variable domain in full, with the rest retrieved from reference TRBV29-1 and TRBJ1-1, is SAVISQKPSRDICQRGTSLTIQCQVDSQVTMMFWYRQQPGQSLTLIATANQGSEATYESGFVIDKFPISRPNLTFSTLTVSNMSPEDSSIYLCSVATGGTEAFFGQGTRLTVV.

This chain joins TRBV9 and TRBJ1-2; 8 nucleotides line up with TRBD1. The germline V gene encodes CDR1 SGDLS and CDR2 YYNGEE. J was trimmed by 5 bases and V by 2 bases; bases with no gene match: 8. The CDR3 runs to 15 residues. CDR3 coding DNA: TGTGCCAGCAGCGTTGGACAGGGTTCGGGTTATGGCTACACCTTC. It translates to CASSVGQGSGYGYTF.

The chain carries TRBV27 and TRBJ1-1; unclear D gene. Trimming left V 4 bases short and J 1 base short, with 10 bases between. This CDR3 is built from 14 residues. Germline lookup yields CDR1 MNHEY and CDR2 SMNVEV (reference sequence). The DNA for the CDR3 is TGTGCCAGCAGTTCCTTGGGAGGGAACACTGAAGCTTTCTTT. It specifies CASSSLGGNTEAFF.

Of note for this clone: This sample includes further DNA sequences coding for the same CDR3. The gene calls are TRBV12-3 or TRBV12-4 and TRBJ2-1; D gene uncertain. V was trimmed by 6 bases and J by 4 bases, leaving 4 bases between them. The CDR3 runs 11 residues. The CDR3 DNA reads TGTGCCAGCAGCTCTTACAATGAGCAGTTCTTC. Its protein is CASSSYNEQFF.

The V and J genes are TRBV2 and TRBJ2-3; TRBD2 aligns across 8 bases. The CDR3 has 17 amino acids. CDR1 SNHLY and CDR2 FYNNEI come from the germline V gene. The trim removed 6 bases at V and 0 bases at J, leaving 11 bases unmatched. Here the CDR3 reads CASRSGRMVSSTDTQYF. In nucleotides, the CDR3 is TGTGCCAGCAGAAGCGGGAGAATGGTGTCTAGCACAGATACGCAGTATTTT.

The V gene is TRBV2, the J gene TRBJ1-1; D is perhaps TRBD1 (6 bases). The CDR3 extends over 13 amino acids. Trimming cost V 5 bases and J 1 base, with 8 bases left between them. The germline V gene encodes CDR1 SNHLY and CDR2 FYNNEI. The CDR3 coding sequence is TGTGCCAGCAGTCGAGGGGGGAACACTGAAGCTTTCTTT. Encoded protein: CASSRGGNTEAFF.

The CDR3: CASSLSRGGNQPQHF. Written as DNA, the CDR3 is TGTGCCAGCAGTTTATCCAGGGGCGGCAATCAGCCCCAGCATTTT. The rearrangement joins TRBV27 to TRBJ1-5, with D possibly TRBD1 on 6 matching bases. This CDR3 has 15 residues. Trimming took 0 bases from V and 2 from J, leaving 8 bases between them. Germline V lookup: CDR1 MNHEY, CDR2 SMNVEV (reference sequence).

The chain joins TRBV9 to TRBJ2-2, with 10 bases aligning to TRBD1. CDR1 and CDR2 (germline): SGDLS, YYNGEE. CDR3 length: 19 amino acids. Trimming at V came to 4 bases and at J to 3 bases, leaving 15 bases not matched to a gene. The CDR3 DNA is TGTGCCAGCAGCTCAAGATCGCCGGGACAGGGGTCAGACACCGGGGAGCTGTTTTTT. It translates to CASSSRSPGQGSDTGELFF.

CDR3 region: CASSSMEGGTYNEQFF. CDR3 nucleotides: TGTGCCAGCAGTTCCATGGAGGGGGGGACCTACAATGAGCAGTTCTTC. The chain has TRBV6-5 and TRBJ2-1, with a weak D call TRBD2 (7 bases). Looked up from germline, CDR1 is MNHEY and CDR2 is SVGAGI. The germline V and J ends were trimmed by 4 bases and 2 bases, with 15 bases remaining between them. The CDR3 runs to 16 residues.

This clone was counted a few times. The chain links TRBV3-1 (or the pseudogene TRBV3-2) to TRBJ2-2; no clear D. CDR1 and CDR2 (germline): LGHDT, YNNKEL (reference sequence). Trimming took off 1 base at V and 4 bases at J, with 13 bases between the two ends. This CDR3 contains 16 residues. The CDR3 nucleotides are TGTGCCAGCAGCCAAGTGGTAAACATCCGCACCGGGGAGCTGTTTTTT. It specifies CASSQVVNIRTGELFF.

The V gene is TRBV5-1, the J gene TRBJ2-1, with 12 bases fitting TRBD2. CDR3 length: 19 amino acids. Germline-derived CDR1 and CDR2 are SGHRS and YFSETQ. Trimming at V came to 2 bases and at J to 2 bases, leaving 11 bases not matched to a gene. The CDR3, as DNA: TGCGCCAGCAGCTTTTCTCCGGGACTAGCGGGCCTCACCTACAATGAGCAGTTCTTC. Translated: CASSFSPGLAGLTYNEQFF.

The rearrangement uses TRBV19 and TRBJ2-5, with TRBD2 matching over 8 bases. Germline assignment: CDR1 LNHDA and CDR2 SQIVND (reference sequence). The CDR3 runs 15 residues. With V trimmed by 1 base and J by 5 bases, 6 bases remained unmatched. The CDR3 region has the DNA TGTGCCAGTAGTATAGTAATGAGCGGGAGCGAGACCCAGTACTTC. The encoded protein is CASSIVMSGSETQYF.

CDR3 bases: TGTGCCAGCAGCTGGGGGGCGGGAGGGGATACGCAGTATTTT. Translating gives CASSWGAGGDTQYF. This sequence joins TRBV5-4 and TRBJ2-3; 9 bases fit TRBD2. The CDR3 covers 14 residues. V shed 3 bases and J 6 bases; nucleotides not matched to a gene: 5. Germline V gives CDR1 SGHNT, CDR2 YYREEE (reference sequence).